This entry is about one T cell receptor (beta chain). Antigen specificity is unknown. The sample is drawn from a study of T cells in Graves' hyperthyroidism and ophthalmopathy. Study-level findings and limits: Prediction of ophthalmopathy progression came a median around 6 months pre-onset.

This CDR3 spans 15 amino acids. J was trimmed by 7 bases and V by 4 bases; bases with no gene match: 11. Germline V CDR1 and CDR2: LNHNV, YYDKDF (reference sequence). TCR beta CDR3 sequences were amplified from RNA transcripts. An initial round of RT-PCR targeting the TCR CDR3 relied on the HTBI primer set. TCRdb passed the multiplex PCR reads through MiXCR, listing each CDR3 protein once. The data show more than 500,000 distinct CDR3 sequences, 15% to 20% seen once. Graves' hyperthyroidism without ophthalmopathy progression within 18 months was termed stable. V gene TRBV15 combines with J gene TRBJ1-1; 8 bases fit TRBD1. The source of this sequence is a woman in her 30s with Graves' hyperthyroidism. The sample consisted of blood. The CDR3 is CATSTMDRDHNEAFF. In DNA form, the CDR3 reads TGTGCCACCAGCACTATGGACAGGGATCATAATGAAGCTTTCTTT. Complete variable domain (other parts from reference TRBV15 and TRBJ1-1): DAMVIQNPRYQVTQFGKPVTLSCSQTLNHNVMYWYQQKSSQAPKLLFHYYDKDFNNEADTPDNFQSRRPNTSFCFLDIRSPGLGDTAMYLCATSTMDRDHNEAFFGQGTRLTVV.